The entry below gives a single TCR beta chain sequence along with its context. This sample stems from a study of blood T cell repertoires in COVID-19. About the study: T cells, B-cell-depleted T cells, or PBMCs supplied cDNA or gDNA.

Germline V gene lookup returns CDR1 SNHLY and CDR2 FYNNEI. The CDR3 loop spans 15 amino acids. V dropped 1 base and J dropped 4 bases, with 11 bases sitting between them. Original data processing: Reference gene primer amplification gave nucleated cell count estimates. TCRdb keeps only in-frame clones here, not all; method: immunoSEQ multiplex PCR. V and J calls and clone size come straight from that table; D and trimming were deduced from the DNA. This sample carries fewer than 85,000 clones, around 89% of them seen once, and the ten largest clones take about 8.2%. The source is a human donor in a cohort sampled during active COVID-19. The chain recombines TRBV2 with TRBJ1-3; D perhaps matches TRBD1 (6 bases). Sequencing input: peripheral blood. The CDR3 nucleotides read TGTGCCAGCAGTGAAGGACAGGTTCTCGGAAACACCATATATTTT. It specifies CASSEGQVLGNTIYF.